This T cell receptor beta chain was sequenced in a study of CD8+CD57+ T cells in acquired aplastic anemia. Looking at the study overall: The study obtained an average of 3.2 ug of DNA from sorted CD4+ and CD8+ cells.

Genomic DNA templated the TCR beta VDJ and CDR3 profiling. TCRdb itself ran the reads through MiXCR, one entry per CDR3 protein. Here the sample spans around 430,000 distinct CDR3 sequences, approximately 32% being singletons. Germline V gene data show CDR1 as SGHAT and CDR2 as FQDESV (reference sequence). The CDR3 has 16 amino acids. V lost 5 bases and J 7 bases, leaving 20 bases between the germline ends. It was patients with CD8+CD57+ cell expansion by flow cytometry who were chosen for sequencing. There are a few counts of this clonotype. Source material: sorted CD4+, CD8+, or CD8+CD57+ T cells (not recorded which) from PBMCs. The sequence derives from a human donor with aplastic anemia. The gene calls are TRBV11-1 and TRBJ1-4; the D is unclear. The CDR3 is CASSAGSGVSSEKLFF. In DNA form, the CDR3 reads TGTGCCAGCAGCGCAGGATCTGGGGTTTCAAGTGAAAAACTGTTTTTT.